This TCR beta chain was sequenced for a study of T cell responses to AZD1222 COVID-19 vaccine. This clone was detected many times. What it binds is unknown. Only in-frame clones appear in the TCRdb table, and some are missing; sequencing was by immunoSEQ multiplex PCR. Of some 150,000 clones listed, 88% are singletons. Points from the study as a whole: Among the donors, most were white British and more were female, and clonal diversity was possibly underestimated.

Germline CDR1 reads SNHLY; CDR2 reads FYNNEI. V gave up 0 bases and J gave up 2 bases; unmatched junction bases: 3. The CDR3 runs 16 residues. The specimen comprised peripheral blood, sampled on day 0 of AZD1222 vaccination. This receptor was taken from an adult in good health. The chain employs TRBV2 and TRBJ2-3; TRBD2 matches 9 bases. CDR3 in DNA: TGTGCCAGCAGTGAAGCGCGGGGGGGGATCACAGATACGCAGTATTTT. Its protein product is CASSEARGGITDTQYF.